This T cell receptor (beta chain) was sequenced for a study of control samples from healthy donors and cancer patients. Measured with immunoSEQ multiplex PCR; TCRdb has only the in-frame clones, and not every one. Of approximately 150,000 clones in the sample, about 91% were seen once. This receptor was taken from a woman in her thirties or forties in good health. Sequenced material: blood.

Written as DNA, the CDR3 is TGTGCCAGCATCCTGAGCGGGGGCATAGTTGATACGCAGTATTTT. Protein: CASILSGGIVDTQYF. The rearrangement links TRBV6-6 to TRBJ2-3, with 8 bases lining up with TRBD2. The V gene's germline CDR1 is MNHNY and CDR2 SVGAGI (reference sequence). The V segment lost 7 bases and the J segment 6 bases; nucleotides outside the gene matches: 12. CDR3 length: 15 amino acids.